These T cell receptor beta chains were read from a single sample in a study of CD8 T cells in Susac syndrome. TCRdb recomputed calls from the immunoSEQ multiplex PCR reads with MiXCR, one row per CDR3 protein. This sample yields around 150,000 distinct CDR3 sequences, of which 95% are seen a single time; over 0.15% belongs to the top ten. Sequenced input: CD8+ T cells from PBMCs. These receptors all come from a human donor with Susac syndrome. CDR3s include the opening cysteine and the closing phenylalanine or tryptophan. A D gene is named only where the DNA matches it firmly. Where a row states a size, it is once, few, many or the class of an expanded clone; other rows omit it.

size: -; V: TRBV24-1; D: TRBD2; J: TRBJ2-5; CDR3: CATSDHFGGSRGRDQETQYF; DNA: TGTGCCACCAGTGATCACTTCGGAGGGTCTCGCGGGAGGGACCAAGAGACCCAGTACTTC
size: once; V: TRBV3-1; D: TRBD2; J: TRBJ2-1; CDR3: CASSRIAGGADEQFF; DNA: TGTGCCAGCAGCCGGATAGCGGGAGGAGCCGATGAGCAGTTCTTC
size: -; V: TRBV7-9; D: -; J: TRBJ1-4; CDR3: CASAPWDTYEKLFF; DNA: TGTGCCAGCGCACCCTGGGACACCTATGAAAAACTGTTTTTT
size: -; V: TRBV7-6; D: TRBD2; J: TRBJ2-3; CDR3: CASSLTAGVTDTQYF; DNA: TGTGCCAGCAGCTTAACGGCGGGAGTAACAGATACGCAGTATTTT
size: -; V: TRBV6-5; D: -; J: TRBJ1-2; CDR3: CASSYSRIRWGYTF; DNA: TGTGCCAGCAGTTACTCAAGGATTCGGTGGGGCTACACCTTC
size: -; V: TRBV5-1; D: -; J: TRBJ2-4; CDR3: CASSLGAEAKNIQYF; DNA: TGCGCCAGCAGCCTCGGGGCGGAAGCCAAAAACATTCAGTACTTC
size: -; V: TRBV6-5; D: -; J: TRBJ2-7; CDR3: CASSDSRQLNEQYF; DNA: TGTGCCAGCAGCGATAGCAGGCAGTTAAACGAGCAGTACTTC
size: -; V: TRBV5-1; D: -; J: TRBJ2-7; CDR3: CASCLNAQDLSYEQYF; DNA: TGCGCCAGCTGCTTAAACGCACAGGACCTTTCCTACGAGCAGTACTTC
size: -; V: TRBV27; D: TRBD2; J: TRBJ2-7; CDR3: CASYGLDRPYEQYF; DNA: TGTGCCAGCTACGGACTAGACCGACCCTACGAGCAGTACTTC
size: -; V: TRBV10-3; D: TRBD1; J: TRBJ1-2; CDR3: CAITTGGTNYGYTF; DNA: TGTGCCATCACGACAGGGGGTACTAACTATGGCTACACCTTC
size: -; V: TRBV6-5; D: -; J: TRBJ2-2; CDR3: CASSYRTENTGELFF; DNA: TGTGCCAGCAGTTACAGGACAGAGAACACCGGGGAGCTGTTTTTT
size: -; V: TRBV5-1; D: -; J: TRBJ2-7; CDR3: CASSEQGGGFYEQYF; DNA: TGCGCCAGCAGCGAACAAGGGGGAGGGTTCTACGAGCAGTACTTC
size: -; V: TRBV4-1; D: TRBD1; J: TRBJ2-1; CDR3: CASSQTGTGAYNEQFF; DNA: TGCGCCAGCAGCCAAACGGGGACAGGGGCCTACAATGAGCAGTTCTTC
size: -; V: TRBV18; D: -; J: TRBJ2-7; CDR3: CASSPPGVTGLDSYEQYF; DNA: TGTGCCAGCTCACCACCGGGGGTTACGGGTTTGGACTCCTACGAGCAGTACTTC
size: -; V: TRBV14; D: TRBD1; J: TRBJ1-2; CDR3: CASSQGGQGPSGYTF; DNA: TGTGCCAGCAGCCAAGGTGGACAGGGGCCAAGTGGCTACACCTTC
size: -; V: TRBV20-1; D: TRBD1; J: TRBJ1-5; CDR3: CSAKTGGYQAQHF; DNA: TGCAGTGCCAAAACAGGGGGGTACCAGGCCCAGCATTTT
size: -; V: TRBV28; D: TRBD1; J: TRBJ1-2; CDR3: CASSQGRGLVGYTF; DNA: TGTGCCAGCAGCCAGGGGAGGGGGCTGGTTGGCTACACCTTC
size: -; V: TRBV7-9; D: -; J: TRBJ2-1; CDR3: CASSPETQTEGHNEQFF; DNA: TGTGCCAGCAGCCCTGAGACTCAAACAGAGGGCCACAATGAGCAGTTCTTC
size: -; V: TRBV2; D: -; J: TRBJ2-7; CDR3: CASTAGTVGNEQYF; DNA: TGTGCCAGCACCGCCGGGACGGTAGGGAACGAGCAGTACTTC
size: -; V: TRBV7-9; D: -; J: TRBJ2-1; CDR3: CASSSYGQGLGEQFF; DNA: TGTGCCAGCAGCTCCTATGGGCAGGGCTTAGGTGAGCAGTTCTTC